This entry concerns a single T cell receptor beta chain. Its antigen remains unknown. The data were obtained in a study of cytomegalovirus exposure and HLA in healthy donors. Study-wide context: Counted in an early data release were 75 million to 85 million unique TCRs from HLA-typed donors. Findings and caveats of the study: As a later analysis revealed, the rate of TCR association differed by HLA locus, with DRB1 most and HLA-C fewest. At a 0.05 false discovery rate, a later analysis found some 18,000 TCR beta sequences to be associated with HLA alleles.

The PCR had 60 Vbeta and 13 Jbeta primers. Clones were read by immunoSEQ multiplex PCR, and TCRdb kept only the in-frame ones, dropping some. The data contain 150,000 to 180,000 clones, about four fifths of them singletons. Sequencing was performed on PBMCs. The receptor comes from a young man in good health and CMV-seronegative.

CDR3 DNA: TGTGCCAGCAGCGTAGCCCGTCCGGGGGCTGGAAACACCATATATTTT. Amino acid sequence: CASSVARPGAGNTIYF. V and J are TRBV9 and TRBJ1-3, with D perhaps matching TRBD1 (5 bases). Germline CDR1 SGDLS, CDR2 YYNGEE. Trimming removed 0 bases from V and 2 bases from J, with 12 bases in between. The CDR3 extends over 16 amino acids.